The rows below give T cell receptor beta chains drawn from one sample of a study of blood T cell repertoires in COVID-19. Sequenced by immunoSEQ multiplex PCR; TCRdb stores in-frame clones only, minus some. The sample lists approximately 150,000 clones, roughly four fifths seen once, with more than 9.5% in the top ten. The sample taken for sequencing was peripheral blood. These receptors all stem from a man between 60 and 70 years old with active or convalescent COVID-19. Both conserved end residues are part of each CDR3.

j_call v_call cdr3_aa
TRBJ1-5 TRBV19 CASSMDRGLSQPQHF
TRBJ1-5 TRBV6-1 CASSDHHRRYSNQPQHF
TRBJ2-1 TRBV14 CASSQDLTGEGNEQFF
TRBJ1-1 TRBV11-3 CASSSRGPNTEAFF
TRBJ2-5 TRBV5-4 CASSSKAGETKETQYF
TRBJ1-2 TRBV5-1 CASSLDKGGYGYTF
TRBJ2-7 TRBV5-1 CASSRSLSSYEQYF
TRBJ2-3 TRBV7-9 CASSLVGGTDTQYF
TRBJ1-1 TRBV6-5 CASSYQGGGTEAFF
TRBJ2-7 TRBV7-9 CASSPRAGGGEQYF
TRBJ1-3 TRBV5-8 CASSLWIGGNSGNTIYF
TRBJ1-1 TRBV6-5 CASSYRSGVMNTEAFF
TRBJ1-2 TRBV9 CASSVSGGGYGYTF
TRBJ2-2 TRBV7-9 CASSYTGGTGELFF
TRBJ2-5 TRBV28 CASSTGTSGQETQYF
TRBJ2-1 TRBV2 CASSEERGYYNEQFF
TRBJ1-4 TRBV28 CASSSPADGATNEKLFF
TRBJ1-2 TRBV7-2 CASSLEVTGRYGYTF
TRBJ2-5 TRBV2 CASSTGTETQYF
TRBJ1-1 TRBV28 CASSQTGTEAFF
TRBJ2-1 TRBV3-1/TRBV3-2 CASSPLSGVYNEQFF
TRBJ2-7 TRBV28 CASSLLGMQPSYEQYF
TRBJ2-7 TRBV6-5 CASSWDNYEQYF
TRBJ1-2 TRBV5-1 CASTGGMGYGYTF
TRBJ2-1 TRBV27 CASSFSGTSVQYNEQFF
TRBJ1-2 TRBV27 CASSSRGYGYTF
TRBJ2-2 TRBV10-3 CAITPDTGELFF
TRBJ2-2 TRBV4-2 CASSQQGQAINTGELFF
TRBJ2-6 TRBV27 CASSTRDRVWGSGANVLTF
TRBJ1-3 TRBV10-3 CAISGSRGQTGNTIYF
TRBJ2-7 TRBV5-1 CASSLVGGGSDEQYF
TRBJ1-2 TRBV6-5 CASSTGRGNYGYTF
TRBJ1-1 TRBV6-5 CASSMRTEAFF
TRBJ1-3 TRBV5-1 CASSSNSNSGNTIYF
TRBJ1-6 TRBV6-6 CASTGGGHHNSPLHF
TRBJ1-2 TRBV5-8 CASSLPQLYGYTF
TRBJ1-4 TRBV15 CATSREKGGEKLFF
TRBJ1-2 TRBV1 CTSSQDGGTGGNYGYTF
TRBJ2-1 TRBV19 CASRSGASGYREQFF
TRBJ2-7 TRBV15 CATSRDRRGEQYF
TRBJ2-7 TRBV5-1 CASSLTPGQGRSISYEQYF
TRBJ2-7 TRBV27 CASSLASGEQYF
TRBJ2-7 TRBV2 CASSTTRNRDEQYF
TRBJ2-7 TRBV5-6 CASSTGTGGLSYEQYF
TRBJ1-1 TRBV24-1 CATSWIAGGGKAFF
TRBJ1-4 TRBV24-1 CATSQGLANEKLFF
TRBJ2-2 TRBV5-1 CASSPPQGASGELFF
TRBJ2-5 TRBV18 CASSQDQRGGNSPTQYF
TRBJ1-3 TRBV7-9 CASSLGQAGNTIYF
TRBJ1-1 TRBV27 CASSARVGTEAFF
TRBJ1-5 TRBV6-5 CASSIGQGAHQPQHF
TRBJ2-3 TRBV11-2 CASSLGWGQGTDTQYF